The 21 T cell receptor beta chains below all came from one sample that was sequenced in a study of human T cells and chemical hapten exposure. The template was total RNA from unfractionated whole blood. TCRdb re-derived calls from the 5' RACE reads in MiXCR, one entry per CDR3 protein. This table holds 110,000 or so distinct CDR3 sequences, 15% to 20% found once. Receptor source: a human donor in good health.

The CDR3 region is CASSYSLTGLREPQHF. The CDR3 DNA reads TGTGCCAGCAGTTACTCCCTGACAGGGTTGAGGGAGCCCCAGCATTTT. The chain carries TRBV6-6 and TRBJ1-5; 7 bases line up with TRBD1. Germline V gene lookup returns CDR1 MNHNY and CDR2 SVGAGI (reference sequence). The trim removed 0 bases at V and 8 bases at J, leaving 10 bases unmatched. This CDR3 has 16 amino acids.

The chain has TRBV5-4 and TRBJ2-5; no reliable D call. Germline CDR1 SGHNT, CDR2 YYREEE (reference sequence). CDR3 length equals 14 residues. Trimming left V 6 bases short and J 4 bases short, with 16 bases between. CDR3 sequence reads: CASTNGVGLETQYF. DNA of the CDR3: TGTGCCAGCACCAACGGTGTGGGCCTAGAGACCCAGTACTTC.

CDR3 bases: TGTGCCAGCAGAGGGGTGGGCAATCAGCCCCAGCATTTT. It codes for CASRGVGNQPQHF. The J gene is TRBJ1-5, the V gene TRBV6-1, with D perhaps TRBD1 (5 bases). The V end was cut by 6 bases, the J end by 2 bases, with 8 bases between. The CDR3 runs 13 residues. CDR1 MNHNS and CDR2 SASEGT come from the germline V gene.

This clonotype was counted only a few times. V usage is TRBV18 and J usage is TRBJ1-4; the match to TRBD1 covers 9 bases. This CDR3 is 15 amino acids long. J was trimmed by 7 bases and V by 1 base; bases with no gene match: 4. Germline CDR1 KGHSH, CDR2 LQKENI. Here the CDR3 reads CASSPLEGQGEKLFF. DNA of the CDR3: TGTGCCAGCTCACCACTTGAGGGACAGGGTGAAAAACTGTTTTTT.

The chain has TRBV24-1 and TRBJ2-6; TRBD2 might be the D (5 bases). The CDR3 extends over 16 amino acids. The germline gives CDR1 KGHDR, CDR2 SFDVKD. Trimming shortened V by 5 bases and J by 0 bases, and 10 bases separated the two germline ends. The CDR3 DNA is TGTGCCACCAGTGCGGGGATCGGCTCTGGGGCCAACGTCCTGACTTTC. This codes for CATSAGIGSGANVLTF.

This clonotype came up a few times. CDR3 DNA: TGTGCCTGGAGTGTACTAGCGGGAGCAGGGGACAATGAGCAGTTCTTC. It specifies CAWSVLAGAGDNEQFF. The chain links TRBV30 to TRBJ2-1; 11 nucleotides agree with TRBD2. V was clipped by 0 bases and J by 5 bases; unmatched bases: 6. There are 16 residues in the CDR3. The germline V gene encodes CDR1 GTSNPN and CDR2 SVGIG (reference sequence).

V gene TRBV11-2 combines with J gene TRBJ2-7; D is undetermined. Germline CDR1 and CDR2: SGHAT and FQNNGV. The CDR3 totals 18 residues. The V end lost 5 bases, the J end lost 2 bases, and 25 bases lay between the germline ends. The CDR3 DNA reads as TGTGCCAGCAGCCCGATATCCGAGTACGGAGCCTCTCCCTACGAGCAGTACTTC. This gives the protein CASSPISEYGASPYEQYF.

This clonotype was seen a handful of times. This sequence joins TRBV6-5 and TRBJ2-7; D is perhaps TRBD1 (6 bases). The germline V and J ends were trimmed by 6 bases and 3 bases, with 15 bases remaining between them. The length of the CDR3 is 14 residues. Germline CDR1 is MNHEY and CDR2 is SVGAGI. CDR3 amino acids: CASRSLEGGYEQYF. The CDR3 DNA is TGTGCCAGCAGATCCCTAGAAGGGGGCTACGAGCAGTACTTC.

Ten or more counts support this clonotype. The chain has TRBV10-2 and TRBJ1-5; 8 nucleotides align to TRBD1. Germline V gene data show CDR1 as WSHSY and CDR2 as SAAADI. The J segment lost 3 bases and the V segment lost 6 bases, leaving 4 bases of the junction unmatched. The CDR3 extends over 14 amino acids. The CDR3 DNA reads as TGCGCCAGCAGAGAGGGACAGGTCAATCAGCCCCAGCATTTT. This translates into CASREGQVNQPQHF.

This clonotype was recorded a few times. The chain joins TRBV9 to TRBJ2-1; TRBD2 is a possible D gene (6 bases). Trimming removed 0 bases from V and 9 bases from J, with 16 bases in between. The CDR3 runs to 15 residues. Germline V lookup: CDR1 SGDLS, CDR2 YYNGEE. The CDR3 protein is CASSVGQLGGGEQFF. The CDR3, as DNA: TGTGCCAGCAGCGTAGGACAGCTGGGGGGTGGTGAGCAGTTCTTC.

The V gene is TRBV6-5, the J gene TRBJ1-5; no clear D. Germline CDR1 is MNHEY and CDR2 is SVGAGI. V shed 3 bases and J shed 4 bases, with 7 bases lying between them. The CDR3 loop spans 13 amino acids. CDR3 nucleotide sequence: TGTGCCAGCAGTTATCGGTTAAATCAGCCCCAGCATTTT. It specifies CASSYRLNQPQHF.

This clonotype was seen only a few times. This chain links TRBV30 with TRBJ1-3, with 9 bases identical to TRBD1. CDR3 size: 13 residues. The germline CDR1 and CDR2 sequences are GTSNPN and SVGIG (reference sequence). J lost 6 bases, V lost 4 bases, and 4 bases had no gene match. The CDR3, as DNA: TGTGCCTGGATCTGGACAGGGGAAAACACCATATATTTT. It translates to CAWIWTGENTIYF.

This clonotype has more than one count but fewer than ten. V gene TRBV5-4 combines with J gene TRBJ2-3, with TRBD2 matching over 7 bases. This CDR3 contains 14 residues. With 5 bases clipped from V and 4 bases from J, the junction kept 7 bases outside the gene matches. Per the germline V gene, CDR1 is SGHNT and CDR2 is YYREEE (reference sequence). The CDR3 nucleotides read TGTGCCAGCAGTCCAGAAACTAGCGCAGATACGCAGTATTTT. Translation: CASSPETSADTQYF.

This sequence joins TRBV24-1 and TRBJ1-1; D perhaps matches TRBD1 (5 bases). The CDR3 runs 12 residues. Per germline, CDR1 KGHDR and CDR2 SFDVKD. V lost 5 bases and J lost 13, with 16 bases in between. The CDR3 sequence is CATSGPGPRRFF. CDR3 nucleotide sequence: TGTGCCACCAGTGGTCCGGGGCCCCGACGTTTCTTT.

In this sample, this clonotype turned up a few times. J is TRBJ2-7 and V is TRBV2; 7 bases match TRBD1. Germline V CDR1 and CDR2: SNHLY, FYNNEI. V trimming: 6 bases; J trimming: 6 bases; junction bases outside the gene matches: 8. The CDR3 sequence is 13 residues long. CDR3 in amino acids: CASSPVAGGEQYF. Here the CDR3 DNA reads TGTGCCAGCAGCCCGGTCGCAGGGGGCGAGCAGTACTTC.

This clonotype was observed a handful of times. V and J are TRBV12-3 or TRBV12-4 and TRBJ1-2; TRBD1 agrees at 7 bases. This CDR3 is built from 18 residues. Trimming at V came to 5 bases and at J to 1 base, leaving 16 bases not matched to a gene. CDR3 DNA sequence: TGTGCCAGCAGTGCCCCCTGGGGACAGAACTCCCTTAACTATGGCTACACCTTC. Translated: CASSAPWGQNSLNYGYTF.

The chain recombines TRBV18 with TRBJ1-2; TRBD1 aligns across 7 bases. With 3 bases clipped from V and 7 bases from J, the junction kept 8 bases outside the gene matches. There are 14 residues in the CDR3. CDR1 and CDR2 (germline): KGHSH, LQKENI. DNA of the CDR3: TGTGCCAGCTCACCCGGACAGGATGGGATTGGCTACACCTTC. This translates into CASSPGQDGIGYTF.

The chain carries TRBV15 and TRBJ2-1; D is possibly TRBD2 (6 bases). Per germline, CDR1 LNHNV and CDR2 YYDKDF (reference sequence). V was shortened by 0 bases and J by 7 bases, with 10 bases between the two germline ends. The length of the CDR3 is 14 residues. For the CDR3, the DNA is TGTGCCACCAGCAGAGATTACGGGAGTAATGAGCAGTTCTTC. It encodes CATSRDYGSNEQFF. Together with reference TRBV15 and TRBJ2-1, the CDR3 gives the full variable domain: DAMVIQNPRYQVTQFGKPVTLSCSQTLNHNVMYWYQQKSSQAPKLLFHYYDKDFNNEADTPDNFQSRRPNTSFCFLDIRSPGLGDTAMYLCATSRDYGSNEQFFGPGTRLTVL.

The chain recombines TRBV29-1 with TRBJ2-3, with D hard to call. V lost 3 bases, J lost 2 bases, and 12 bases lay in between. This CDR3 has 14 residues. The germline V gene has CDR1 SQVTM and CDR2 ANQGSEA. The CDR3 protein is CSVEVPRATDTQYF. CDR3 coding DNA: TGCAGCGTTGAGGTACCCCGAGCCACAGATACGCAGTATTTT.

This clonotype has only a few counts. The gene calls are TRBV5-1 and TRBJ1-3; D gene uncertain. Germline loops: CDR1 SGHRS, CDR2 YFSETQ. This CDR3 region has 17 residues. V was pared by 2 bases and J by 4 bases, with 19 bases between. This CDR3 is CASSLSNGVSSGNTIYF. As DNA, the CDR3 is TGCGCCAGCAGCTTAAGCAACGGGGTCTCCTCCGGAAACACCATATATTTT.

There are a few counts of this clonotype. The J gene is TRBJ2-2, the V gene TRBV11-3, with D tentatively TRBD1 or TRBD2 (5 bases each). Trimming removed 4 bases at V and 6 bases at J, with 12 bases between. Germline CDR1 is SGHNT and CDR2 is YENEEA. The CDR3 extends over 14 amino acids. DNA of the CDR3: TGTGCCAGCAGCTCGGGGCCCGGCCCCGGGGAGCTGTTTTTT. It encodes CASSSGPGPGELFF.